The 22 T cell receptor beta chains in this list originate from one sample, sequenced in a study of CD8 T cells in ankylosing spondylitis. TCRdb re-called the 5' RACE reads through MiXCR, storing one row per CDR3 protein. The sample has 500,000 to 650,000 distinct CDR3 sequences, about 5.4% seen once. For these TCRs, the target antigens are not known. General observations from the study: What appeared characteristic of ankylosing spondylitis blood was a TCR beta motif of about eight highly homologous variants.

The sequencing sample was made of blood, either unsorted or a sorted T cell fraction (not recorded which). The receptors originated from a male donor with ankylosing spondylitis.

This clonotype occurred many times. The chain recombines TRBV6-6 with TRBJ2-3; D remains unclear. From germline, CDR1 is MNHNY and CDR2 SVGAGI (reference sequence). The CDR3 length is 13 residues. Trimming cost V 5 bases and J 6 bases, with 12 bases left between them. This CDR3 reads CASSTRRRDTQYF. CDR3 DNA: TGTGCCAGCAGTACCCGAAGGCGGGATACGCAGTATTTT.

This clonotype was seen ten or more times. V gene TRBV27 combines with J gene TRBJ2-5, with TRBD2 matching over 13 bases. V shed 7 bases and J 0 bases; nucleotides not matched to a gene: 8. CDR1 MNHEY and CDR2 SMNVEV come from the germline V gene (reference sequence). This CDR3 is 17 amino acids long. CDR3 region: CASKRLAGGQYQETQYF. CDR3 DNA: TGTGCCAGCAAAAGACTAGCGGGAGGCCAGTACCAAGAGACCCAGTACTTC.

Many counts were recorded for this clonotype. This sequence joins TRBV7-8 and TRBJ2-2, with D possibly matching TRBD2 (6 bases). With 3 bases removed from V and 0 bases from J, the gap between germline ends came to 11 bases. CDR1 and CDR2 from the germline V gene are SGHVS and FQNEAQ. The CDR3 loop spans 16 amino acids. The CDR3 DNA follows: TGTGCCAGCAGCTTGGGGAGGCCCCCGAACACCGGGGAGCTGTTTTTT. Its translation: CASSLGRPPNTGELFF.

This clonotype showed up many times. V and J are TRBV20-1 and TRBJ1-5; D is undetermined. The CDR3 runs to 13 residues. V shed 1 base and J shed 5 bases, with 9 bases lying between them. Per germline, CDR1 DFQATT and CDR2 SNEGSKA (reference sequence). The chain's CDR3 is CSARVSSDQPQHF. CDR3 nucleotide sequence: TGCAGTGCTAGAGTCTCTTCAGATCAGCCCCAGCATTTT.

There are many counts of this clonotype. CDR3 sequence reads: CASTWAFYGYTF. The CDR3 nucleotides read TGTGCCAGCACCTGGGCGTTCTATGGCTACACCTTC. The chain employs TRBV6-1 and TRBJ1-2; D not certain. This CDR3 has 12 residues. V was cut by 7 bases and J by 4 bases, with 10 bases left in between. Germline assignment: CDR1 MNHNS and CDR2 SASEGT.

This clonotype has a count of ten or more. The J gene is TRBJ2-1, the V gene TRBV7-9; D possibly uses TRBD1 or TRBD2 (6 bases each). This CDR3 is 15 amino acids long. CDR1 and CDR2 (germline): SEHNR, FQNEAQ (reference sequence). V lost 4 bases to trimming and J lost 8 bases, with 18 bases between them. The CDR3 loop is CASSSRGLQVDEQFF. The DNA of the CDR3 is TGTGCCAGCAGCTCCCGGGGGCTACAGGTTGATGAGCAGTTCTTC. The entire variable domain, with the rest obtained from reference TRBV7-9 and TRBJ2-1, is as follows: DTGVSQNPRHKITKRGQNVTFRCDPISEHNRLYWYRQTLGQGPEFLTYFQNEAQLEKSRLLSDRFSAERPKGSFSTLEIQRTEQGDSAMYLCASSSRGLQVDEQFFGPGTRLTVL.

This clonotype was counted at least ten times. The chain combines TRBV7-2 with TRBJ1-5; D gene unclear. This CDR3 has 17 amino acids. V lost 0 bases to trimming and J lost 2 bases, with 14 bases between them. Germline CDR1 reads SGHTA; CDR2 reads FQGNSA. CDR3: CASSLAARGTGNQPQHF. The CDR3 DNA is TGTGCCAGCAGCTTAGCGGCCCGGGGTACCGGCAATCAGCCCCAGCATTTT.

This clonotype was counted at least ten times. The rearrangement uses TRBV6-1 and TRBJ1-5, with 9 bases that match TRBD1. The CDR3 contains 14 residues. Germline values: CDR1 MNHNS, CDR2 SASEGT. J lost 7 bases, V lost 6 bases, and 7 bases had no gene match. CDR3 residues: CASRGTGPLQPQHF. CDR3 nucleotides: TGTGCCAGCAGGGGGACAGGGCCTTTGCAGCCCCAGCATTTT.

This clonotype appeared many times. The rearrangement uses TRBV7-6 and TRBJ1-4, with D possibly TRBD1 on 5 matching bases. Germline V gene lookup returns CDR1 SGHVS and CDR2 FNYEAQ. Trimming removed 6 bases from V and 8 bases from J, with 19 bases in between. The CDR3 runs 15 residues. The CDR3 nucleotides are TGTGCCAGCAGTCCTTATCCAGGGTATCAGGAAAAACTGTTTTTT. Protein: CASSPYPGYQEKLFF.

In this sample, this clonotype turned up many times. The V call is TRBV12-3 or TRBV12-4, the J call TRBJ2-7, with TRBD2 identical over 11 bases. Trimming at V came to 7 bases and at J to 9 bases, leaving 11 bases not matched to a gene. The CDR3 has 14 amino acids. The CDR3 coding sequence is TGTGCCAGCACCCGTACTAGCGGGGGCCGGGGGCAGTACTTC. Residues: CASTRTSGGRGQYF.

This clonotype was recorded many times. The J gene is TRBJ2-7, the V gene TRBV28, with D perhaps matching TRBD1 or TRBD2 (5 bases each). The CDR3 contains 14 residues. V was shortened by 6 bases and J by 5 bases, with 17 bases between the two germline ends. The germline V gene encodes CDR1 MDHEN and CDR2 SYDVKM. The CDR3 reads CASSSMFRDHEQYF. Here the CDR3 DNA reads TGTGCCAGCAGCTCGATGTTCAGGGACCACGAGCAGTACTTC.

This clonotype was recorded many times. J is TRBJ1-1 and V is TRBV7-2, with TRBD1 identical over 10 bases. This CDR3 has 18 amino acids. In germline, CDR1 is SGHTA, CDR2 FQGNSA. V lost 3 bases to trimming and J lost 2 bases; unmatched junction nucleotides: 12. CDR3 coding DNA: TGTGCCAGCAGCTTGGTGACAGGGGGCGATCTTCGAAACACTGAAGCTTTCTTT. It codes for CASSLVTGGDLRNTEAFF.

This clonotype was seen many times. The chain carries TRBV7-2 and TRBJ1-2; D may be TRBD1 (5 bases). The CDR3 contains 14 residues. CDR1 and CDR2 from the germline V gene are SGHTA and FQGNSA. V was clipped by 4 bases and J by 8 bases, with 17 bases between them. CDR3 coding DNA: TGTGCCAGCAGCTGGGGCCCAAGGGCGGGAGGCTACACCTTC. This gives the protein CASSWGPRAGGYTF.

This clonotype was picked up many times. V and J are TRBV4-3 and TRBJ2-5; 11 bases are a match to TRBD2. Losses at the gene ends were 1 base for V and 5 bases for J; bases not matched to a gene: 6. CDR1 and CDR2 (germline): LGHNA, YSLEER. This CDR3 has 16 residues. The CDR3 protein is CASSQAALAGEETQYF. CDR3 nucleotides: TGCGCCAGCAGCCAAGCGGCACTAGCGGGAGAGGAGACCCAGTACTTC.

The sample holds a few counts of this clonotype. The chain has TRBV10-3 and TRBJ2-3; TRBD2 matches at 9 bases. CDR3 length: 17 residues. J gave up 3 bases and V 3 bases, and 10 bases lay outside the gene matches. CDR1 and CDR2 from the germline V gene are ENHRY and SYGVKD. CDR3 bases: TGTGCCATCAGTGACACAATTAGCGGGAGTACGACAGATACGCAGTATTTT. This codes for CAISDTISGSTTDTQYF.

This clonotype was seen many times. The chain has TRBV20-1 and TRBJ2-7; D is perhaps TRBD1 (5 bases). The V end lost 5 bases, the J end lost 2 bases, and 16 bases lay between the germline ends. The germline V gene encodes CDR1 DFQATT and CDR2 SNEGSKA (reference sequence). There are 14 residues in the CDR3. CDR3 residues: CSAETSLGAYEQYF. For the CDR3, the DNA is TGCAGTGCTGAAACTTCCCTAGGGGCCTACGAGCAGTACTTC.

This clonotype has ten or more counts. V gene TRBV28 combines with J gene TRBJ2-3; no firm D call. Germline CDR1 MDHEN, CDR2 SYDVKM. The CDR3 is 14 residues long. Trimming cost V 4 bases and J 2 bases, with 10 bases left between them. The CDR3 sequence is CASSSHSLTDTQYF. In DNA form, the CDR3 reads TGTGCCAGCAGTTCGCACAGCCTCACAGATACGCAGTATTTT.

This clonotype has a count of ten or more. Germline and junction disagree at one end, which may indicate a read error. V gene TRBV29-1 combines with J gene TRBJ2-1, with unresolved D. This CDR3 spans 10 amino acids. Germline V gene lookup returns CDR1 SQVTM and CDR2 ANQGSEA. This CDR3 reads CSAEDNEQFF. DNA of the CDR3: TGCAGCGCTGAAGACAATGAGCAGTTCTTC.

In this sample, this clonotype turned up many times. The chain joins TRBV18 to TRBJ1-3, with 7 bases aligning to TRBD1. Trimming cost V 2 bases and J 0 bases; bases outside gene matches: 7. This CDR3 is built from 17 residues. From germline, CDR1 is KGHSH and CDR2 LQKENI. The CDR3 nucleotides are TGTGCCAGCTCACCAATTAGGACAGGAGCCTCTGGAAACACCATATATTTT. Translated: CASSPIRTGASGNTIYF. The whole variable domain, remainder taken from reference TRBV18 and TRBJ1-3, is NAGVMQNPRHLVRRRGQEARLRCSPMKGHSHVYWYRQLPEEGLKFMVYLQKENIIDESGMPKERFSAEFPKEGPSILRIQQVVRGDSAAYFCASSPIRTGASGNTIYFGEGSWLTVV.

This clonotype was picked up many times. The V call is TRBV7-2, the J call TRBJ1-1, with D possibly being TRBD1 (6 bases). The CDR3 has 13 amino acids. The V gene lost 5 bases and the J gene lost 8 bases, with 15 bases spanning the gap. The germline V gene has CDR1 SGHTA and CDR2 FQGNSA. As DNA, the CDR3 is TGTGCCAGCAGCCCTGCCCGACAGGCGGAAGCTTTCTTT. Protein product: CASSPARQAEAFF.

This clonotype was counted ten times or more. The chain couples TRBV5-8 to TRBJ2-7, with TRBD1 matching 8 bases. Unmatched junction bases numbered 11, after V lost 1 base and J lost 5 bases. The CDR3 has 16 residues. From germline, CDR1 is SGHTS and CDR2 YDEGEE. The CDR3 here is CASSLRFGQGTDEQYF. As DNA, the CDR3 is TGTGCCAGCAGCTTGAGATTTGGACAGGGAACGGACGAGCAGTACTTC. The full variable domain, with the rest looked up from reference TRBV5-8 and TRBJ2-7, is EAGVTQSPTHLIKTRGQQATLRCSPISGHTSVYWYQQALGLGLQFLLWYDEGEERNRGNFPPRFSGRQFPNYSSELNVNALELEDSALYLCASSLRFGQGTDEQYFGPGTRLTVT.

This clonotype was seen many times. The chain employs TRBV9 and TRBJ1-3; tentative D call: TRBD1 (5 bases). This CDR3 spans 14 amino acids. V dropped 2 bases and J dropped 0 bases, with 6 bases sitting between them. Germline values: CDR1 SGDLS, CDR2 YYNGEE. CDR3 loop: CASSVDSSGNTIYF. CDR3 nucleotides: TGTGCCAGCAGCGTCGACAGCTCTGGAAACACCATATATTTT.